Listed here are 20 T cell receptor beta chains from one sample, sequenced in a study of memory CD4+ T cells and cytomegalovirus serostatus. Only in-frame clones appear in the TCRdb table, and some are missing; sequencing was by immunoSEQ multiplex PCR. The table lists 50,000 to 65,000 clones, approximately 80% of them singletons. The sort gate was single viable CD3+CD4+CD8-CD45RO+ cells for memory CD4+ T cells. The source material was memory CD4+ T cells from blood. The receptors come from an adult in good health and CMV-seronegative.

The CDR3 nucleotides are TGTGCCAGCTCACCCACGACAGATCCTGGAAACACCATATATTTT. Its translation: CASSPTTDPGNTIYF. The chain couples TRBV18 to TRBJ1-3, with D tentatively TRBD1 (5 bases). V lost 3 bases to trimming and J lost 2 bases, with 11 bases between them. This CDR3 is built from 15 residues. The germline V gene encodes CDR1 KGHSH and CDR2 LQKENI.

The chain uses TRBV4-2 and TRBJ2-2, with D possibly matching TRBD2 (6 bases). Looked up from germline, CDR1 is LGHNA and CDR2 is YNFKEQ. The CDR3 consists of 16 residues. V shed 2 bases and J shed 2 bases, with 12 bases lying between them. The CDR3 loop is CASSQSGTSNTGELFF. CDR3 sequence (DNA): TGTGCCAGCAGCCAATCCGGGACTTCTAACACCGGGGAGCTGTTTTTT.

This chain connects TRBV11-1 to TRBJ1-2, with D hard to call. Looked up from germline, CDR1 is SGHAT and CDR2 is FQDESV (reference sequence). Between the trimmed V and J ends, which lost 3 bases and 9 bases, there was a span of 8 bases. The CDR3 spans 11 residues. CDR3 residues: CASSFMGSYTF. DNA for the CDR3: TGTGCCAGCAGCTTTATGGGAAGCTACACCTTC.

The chain links TRBV7-8 to TRBJ2-2, with 9 bases identical to TRBD1. Losses at the gene ends were 4 bases for V and 6 bases for J; bases not matched to a gene: 6. The CDR3 has 15 amino acids. Germline assignment: CDR1 SGHVS and CDR2 FQNEAQ. The CDR3 DNA reads as TGTGCCAGCAGCTCTAACAGGGGGCAAGCCGGGGAGCTGTTTTTT. Its translation: CASSSNRGQAGELFF.

There are many counts of this clone. The rearrangement uses TRBV30 and TRBJ1-5; weak D call: TRBD1 (6 bases). From germline, CDR1 is GTSNPN and CDR2 SVGIG (reference sequence). Deletions cut 4 bases from V and 3 bases from J, with 13 bases between. CDR3 size: 14 residues. The CDR3 nucleotides are TGTGCCTGGAATGACGGACAGCCCAATCAGCCCCAGCATTTT. Its protein is CAWNDGQPNQPQHF.

The chain joins TRBV6-1 to TRBJ2-1; perhaps TRBD2 as D (6 bases). CDR3 length equals 13 residues. Germline CDR1 is MNHNS and CDR2 is SASEGT. V was cut by 8 bases and J by 1 base, with 9 bases left in between. CDR3 bases: TGTGCCAGCGGACGGGAGTCCTACAATGAGCAGTTCTTC. It encodes CASGRESYNEQFF.

This chain connects TRBV18 to TRBJ1-6, with 7 bases lining up with TRBD1. The CDR3 is made up of 14 amino acids. Trimming at V came to 6 bases and at J to 7 bases, leaving 6 bases not matched to a gene. Germline CDR1 and CDR2: KGHSH and LQKENI. This CDR3 is CASSPKTGNSPLHF. The CDR3 DNA reads as TGTGCCAGCTCCCCCAAGACAGGGAATTCACCCCTCCACTTT.

This clone was seen once. This sequence joins TRBV5-1 and TRBJ2-3, with D hard to call. The CDR3 runs to 14 residues. Germline CDR1 and CDR2: SGHRS and YFSETQ. Trimming took off 0 bases at V and 1 base at J, with 6 bases between the two ends. Written as DNA, the CDR3 is TGCGCCAGCAGCTTGGCCTGGGGCACAGATACGCAGTATTTT. Its protein is CASSLAWGTDTQYF.

This rearrangement joins TRBV6-1 to TRBJ1-6, with D perhaps matching TRBD1 (5 bases). The germline V gene has CDR1 MNHNS and CDR2 SASEGT. V was trimmed by 5 bases and J by 6 bases, leaving 14 bases between them. This CDR3 comprises 15 residues. CDR3: CASSNGAFSNSPLHF. The CDR3 region has the DNA TGTGCCAGCAGTAACGGGGCCTTTTCTAATTCACCCCTCCACTTT.

For the CDR3, the DNA is TGTGCCAGCAGCCAAGAAAGCGGGCCTACCTACGAGCAGTACTTC. It translates to CASSQESGPTYEQYF. The gene calls are TRBV4-2 and TRBJ2-7; a possible D gene is TRBD2 (6 bases). Germline V gene data show CDR1 as LGHNA and CDR2 as YNFKEQ. Trimming took 0 bases from V and 2 from J, leaving 11 bases between them. The CDR3 runs 15 residues.

The rearrangement joins TRBV5-6 to TRBJ2-1; 8 bases line up with TRBD2. The V gene end was trimmed by 4 bases and the J gene end by 0 bases; junction bases not matched to a gene: 3. CDR3 length: 15 residues. Germline V lookup: CDR1 SGHDT, CDR2 YYEEEE. The CDR3: CASSPAGGSYNEQFF. The CDR3, as DNA: TGTGCCAGCAGCCCGGCGGGAGGCTCCTACAATGAGCAGTTCTTC.

The chain combines TRBV4-1 with TRBJ2-2, with D hard to call. Germline V gene sequence: CDR1 MGHRA, CDR2 YSYEKL. This CDR3 has 17 amino acids. V dropped 0 bases and J dropped 0 bases, with 11 bases sitting between them. CDR3 nucleotide sequence: TGCGCCAGCAGCCAAGATCCCCCTCTAGCGAACACCGGGGAGCTGTTTTTT. The encoded protein is CASSQDPPLANTGELFF.

The chain joins TRBV4-1 to TRBJ2-5; 14 nucleotides match TRBD2. There are 18 residues in the CDR3. Germline V lookup: CDR1 MGHRA, CDR2 YSYEKL. Germline trimming cut 1 base from V and 4 bases from J; bases unmatched to any gene: 8. The CDR3: CASSQAGLAGGGRETQYF. DNA for the CDR3: TGCGCCAGCAGCCAAGCAGGACTAGCGGGGGGCGGGCGAGAGACCCAGTACTTC.

The chain carries TRBV5-1 and TRBJ2-7; possibly TRBD1 or TRBD2 for D (5 bases each). Germline V gene lookup returns CDR1 SGHRS and CDR2 YFSETQ. CDR3 length: 15 amino acids. V lost 4 bases and J lost 6, with 20 bases in between. CDR3: CASSLSWDVGREQYF. In nucleotides, the CDR3 is TGCGCCAGCAGCCTCTCTTGGGACGTCGGTCGCGAGCAGTACTTC. The full variable domain, in which reference TRBV5-1 and TRBJ2-7 provide the parts outside the CDR3, is KAGVTQTPRYLIKTRGQQVTLSCSPISGHRSVSWYQQTPGQGLQFLFEYFSETQRNKGNFPGRFSGRQFSNSRSEMNVSTLELGDSALYLCASSLSWDVGREQYFGPGTRLTVT.

The V and J genes are TRBV23-1 and TRBJ1-3; the D gene is possibly TRBD1 (6 bases). TRBV23-1 counts as an open reading frame of uncertain function. The CDR3 is made up of 16 amino acids. Trimming stripped 0 bases from V and 0 bases from J, with 9 bases between. The DNA for the CDR3 is TGCGCCAGCAGTCAATCAGACAGGAGCTCTGGAAACACCATATATTTT. Protein: CASSQSDRSSGNTIYF.

The genes are TRBV5-4 and TRBJ2-2, with 11 bases aligning to TRBD2. The junction had 11 bases not matched to a gene; V was cut back by 3 bases and J by 4 bases. This CDR3 is built from 18 residues. Germline CDR1 and CDR2: SGHNT and YYREEE (reference sequence). Here the CDR3 reads CASSSGLAAIRGTGELFF. CDR3 in DNA: TGTGCCAGCAGCTCGGGACTAGCGGCAATCCGGGGCACCGGGGAGCTGTTTTTT.

There are many counts of this clone. The rearrangement uses TRBV19 and TRBJ1-3; D is ambiguous. V was cut by 0 bases and J by 2 bases, with 11 bases left in between. The germline CDR1 and CDR2 sequences are LNHDA and SQIVND (reference sequence). The CDR3 runs to 16 residues. In DNA, the CDR3 is TGTGCCAGTAGTATAGATCTCTTTTCACCTGGAAACACCATATATTTT. Protein sequence: CASSIDLFSPGNTIYF.

The rearrangement uses TRBV18 and TRBJ1-1; no clear D gene. The length of the CDR3 is 14 residues. Germline V lookup: CDR1 KGHSH, CDR2 LQKENI. Trimming shortened V by 4 bases and J by 1 base, and 10 bases separated the two germline ends. CDR3 in amino acids: CASSRSNGNTEAFF. DNA for the CDR3: TGTGCCAGCTCACGGAGTAATGGGAACACTGAAGCTTTCTTT.

The chain employs TRBV2 and TRBJ1-2; 7 nucleotides agree with TRBD1. The CDR3 spans 12 residues. In germline, CDR1 is SNHLY, CDR2 FYNNEI. J gave up 3 bases and V 8 bases, and 3 bases lay outside the gene matches. CDR3 protein: CASGGQYYGYTF. In nucleotides, the CDR3 is TGTGCCAGCGGGGGACAGTACTATGGCTACACCTTC.

This clone was seen more than once but under ten times. The chain couples TRBV5-1 to TRBJ2-7, with 11 nucleotides matching TRBD1. CDR1 is SGHRS, CDR2 YFSETQ, per germline. With 4 bases clipped from V and 1 base from J, the junction kept 4 bases outside the gene matches. The CDR3 is made up of 15 amino acids. The CDR3 loop is CASSRDRGGSYEQYF. The CDR3 region has the DNA TGCGCCAGCAGCAGGGACAGGGGGGGGTCCTACGAGCAGTACTTC.